This T cell receptor (beta chain) was sequenced for a study of cytomegalovirus exposure and HLA in healthy donors. A multiplex PCR was run with 60 Vbeta primers and 13 Jbeta primers. Clones were read by immunoSEQ multiplex PCR, and TCRdb kept only the in-frame ones, dropping some. The profile shows about 190,000 clones, around 84% of them singletons. This clone showed up just a few times. The specimen sequenced was PBMCs. This TCR derives from a woman in her fifties or sixties in good health and CMV-seropositive.

CDR3 nucleotide sequence: TGTGCCAGCAGTGAATCGACGGGACTAGCGGGGGGATATGTGCAGTTCTTC. Translated, it gives CASSESTGLAGGYVQFF. This chain connects TRBV25-1 to TRBJ2-1; 15 nucleotides agree with TRBD2. Germline loops: CDR1 MGHDK, CDR2 SYGVNS. The V and J ends lost 1 base and 12 bases, in that order; junction bases with no gene match: 10. This CDR3 is built from 17 residues.